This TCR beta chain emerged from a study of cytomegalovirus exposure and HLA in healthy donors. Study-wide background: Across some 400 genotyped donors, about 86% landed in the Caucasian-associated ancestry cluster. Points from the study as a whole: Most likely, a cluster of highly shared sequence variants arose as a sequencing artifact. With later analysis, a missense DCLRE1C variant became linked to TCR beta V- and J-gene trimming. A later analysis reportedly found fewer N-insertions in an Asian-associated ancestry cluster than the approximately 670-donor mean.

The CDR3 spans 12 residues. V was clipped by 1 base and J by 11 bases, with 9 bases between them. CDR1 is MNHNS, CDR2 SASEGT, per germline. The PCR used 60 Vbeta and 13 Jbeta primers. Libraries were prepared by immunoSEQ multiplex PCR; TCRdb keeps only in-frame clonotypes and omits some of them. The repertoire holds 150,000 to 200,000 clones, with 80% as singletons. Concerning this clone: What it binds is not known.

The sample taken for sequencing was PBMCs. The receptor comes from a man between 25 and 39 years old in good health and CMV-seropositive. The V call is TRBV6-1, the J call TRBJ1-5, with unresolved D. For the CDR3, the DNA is TGTGCCAGCAGTGAAGGAAGACATACCCAGCATTTT. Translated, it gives CASSEGRHTQHF.